This TCR beta chain was sequenced during a study of T cell repertoires in cytomegalovirus infection. In the study overall: Through public TCR beta signatures, both CMV infection and matching HLA type were indicated. Study results and caveats: Summed frequency of public TCR beta families distinguished CMV carriers with the relevant HLA.

At least ten counts were recorded for this clonotype. The target antigen is unknown. TCRdb called the reads again in MiXCR, with one record for every CDR3 protein. The repertoire holds some 77,000 distinct CDR3 sequences, more than 3.5% seen once, with around 4.4% in the top ten. The material sequenced was PBMCs. The sequence was obtained from a human donor in good health (CMV status not recorded). Some clones in this sample may be carry-over from other donors' samples.

The CDR3 loop is CASRRQGSREKLFF. The CDR3 DNA sequence: TGTGCCAGCAGGCGACAGGGCTCGCGGGAAAAACTGTTTTTT. This chain uses TRBV6-5 with TRBJ1-4, with 7 bases aligning to TRBD1. The V segment lost 6 bases and the J segment 8 bases; nucleotides outside the gene matches: 9. CDR3 length: 14 residues. Germline lookup yields CDR1 MNHEY and CDR2 SVGAGI.